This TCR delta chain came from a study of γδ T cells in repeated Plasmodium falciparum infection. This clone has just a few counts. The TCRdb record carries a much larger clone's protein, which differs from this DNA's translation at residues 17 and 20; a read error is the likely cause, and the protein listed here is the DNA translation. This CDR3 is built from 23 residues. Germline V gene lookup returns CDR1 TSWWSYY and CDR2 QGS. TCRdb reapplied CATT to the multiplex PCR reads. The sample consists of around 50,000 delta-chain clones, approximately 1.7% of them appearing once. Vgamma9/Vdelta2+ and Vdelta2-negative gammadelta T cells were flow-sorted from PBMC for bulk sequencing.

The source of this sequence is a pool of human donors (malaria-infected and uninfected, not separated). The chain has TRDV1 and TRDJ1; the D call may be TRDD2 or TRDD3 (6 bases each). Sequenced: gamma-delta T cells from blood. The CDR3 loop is CALGSCAPTPWDWGPPCTDELIF. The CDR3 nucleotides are TGTGCTCTTGGGTCCTGTGCTCCTACTCCTTGGGATTGGGGGCCACCCTGCACCGATGAACTCATCTTT.